Below are 25 T cell receptor beta chains sequenced from a single sample in a study of blood T cells in healthy people across ages. PCR was performed a second time for 7 to 11 cycles using a sample-barcoded 5' primer and a J-beta primer mix. TCRdb re-analysed the 5' RACE reads in MiXCR, keeping a single row per CDR3 protein. The table lists over 950,000 distinct CDR3 sequences, 35% to 40% of them singletons. Sequences were obtained from blood. The receptors derive from a young man in good health.

The chain recombines TRBV5-4 with TRBJ2-5; 7 bases fit TRBD1. Germline values: CDR1 SGHNT, CDR2 YYREEE (reference sequence). CDR3 length: 15 amino acids. With 4 bases clipped from V and 5 bases from J, the junction kept 11 bases outside the gene matches. CDR3 sequence: CASSQATGDGETQYF. CDR3 nucleotide sequence: TGTGCCAGCAGCCAGGCAACAGGGGATGGGGAGACCCAGTACTTC.

The sample holds a few counts of this clonotype. The chain is built from TRBV4-2 and TRBJ2-1; possibly TRBD1 or TRBD2 for D (5 bases each). CDR1 and CDR2 (germline): LGHNA, YNFKEQ. CDR3 length: 17 residues. V lost 0 bases and J 0 bases, leaving 12 bases between the germline ends. The CDR3 loop is CASSQDLKGSSYNEQFF. The CDR3 DNA reads TGTGCCAGCAGCCAAGATCTAAAGGGGAGCTCCTACAATGAGCAGTTCTTC.

The gene calls are TRBV6-5 and TRBJ2-1; 9 bases fit TRBD2. The DNA end is a closer match to TRBJ2-7, so the J assignment may be wrong. The CDR3 spans 14 residues. CDR1 is MNHEY, CDR2 SVGAGI, per germline. The CDR3 region is CASTHAGGYNEQYF. CDR3 coding DNA: TGTGCCTCAACCCATGCGGGGGGGTACAATGAGCAGTACTTC.

This clonotype was observed at least ten times. The chain carries TRBV28 and TRBJ1-5, with D tentatively TRBD1 (5 bases). This CDR3 is 14 amino acids long. The V gene lost 10 bases and the J gene lost 6 bases, with 19 bases spanning the gap. The germline gives CDR1 MDHEN, CDR2 SYDVKM. CDR3 loop: CAINTGGHRQPQHF. In DNA, the CDR3 is TGTGCCATCAATACCGGGGGTCACCGTCAGCCCCAGCATTTT.

This chain links TRBV27 with TRBJ2-1, with 7 bases lining up with TRBD2. The junction had 7 bases not matched to a gene; V was cut back by 6 bases and J by 2 bases. The length of the CDR3 is 15 residues. In germline, CDR1 is MNHEY, CDR2 SMNVEV (reference sequence). The CDR3 is CASRNSGRAYNEQFF. DNA for the CDR3: TGTGCCAGCAGGAACTCAGGGAGGGCCTACAATGAGCAGTTCTTC.

This chain joins TRBV3-1 and TRBJ1-2; tentatively, D is TRBD1 (5 bases). This CDR3 is built from 14 residues. Germline assignment: CDR1 LGHDT and CDR2 YNNKEL (reference sequence). V was cut by 4 bases and J by 7 bases, with 16 bases left in between. The CDR3 loop reads CASSRTEAGGGYTF. As DNA, the CDR3 is TGTGCCAGCAGCCGAACTGAGGCTGGGGGTGGCTACACCTTC.

In this sample, this clonotype turned up a few times. This chain uses TRBV6-1 with TRBJ1-1; D gene ambiguous. There are 15 residues in the CDR3. Germline V gene lookup returns CDR1 MNHNS and CDR2 SASEGT. The germline V and J ends were trimmed by 1 base and 4 bases, with 13 bases remaining between them. CDR3 residues: CASSEVRTGGTEAFF. In nucleotides, the CDR3 is TGTGCCAGCAGTGAAGTAAGAACGGGTGGCACTGAAGCTTTCTTT.

This rearrangement joins TRBV7-2 to TRBJ1-3, with unresolved D. CDR3 length: 13 residues. Trimming took 1 base from V and 2 from J, leaving 3 bases between them. The germline gives CDR1 SGHTA, CDR2 FQGNSA. The CDR3 reads CASSLGTGNTIYF. CDR3 DNA sequence: TGTGCCAGCAGCTTAGGGACTGGAAACACCATATATTTT.

The rearrangement links TRBV3-1 to TRBJ2-3, with TRBD2 identical over 11 bases. Per germline, CDR1 LGHDT and CDR2 YNNKEL (reference sequence). The CDR3 has 16 amino acids. V gave up 2 bases and J gave up 5 bases; unmatched junction bases: 6. The CDR3 loop is CASSQSSSGGLDTQYF. In DNA, the CDR3 is TGTGCCAGCAGCCAAAGCTCTAGCGGGGGGTTAGATACGCAGTATTTT.

The chain has TRBV4-1 and TRBJ1-5; unclear D gene. V lost 1 base and J lost 3, with 10 bases in between. Germline V gene data show CDR1 as MGHRA and CDR2 as YSYEKL. This CDR3 region has 15 residues. CDR3 nucleotides: TGCGCCAGCAGCCAAGGGCAGGACCTCAATCAGCCCCAGCATTTT. Its translation: CASSQGQDLNQPQHF.

This clonotype was detected a few times. The rearrangement joins TRBV5-1 to TRBJ2-1, with 7 bases aligning to TRBD1. The germline V gene encodes CDR1 SGHRS and CDR2 YFSETQ. The V and J ends lost 1 base and 5 bases, in that order; junction bases with no gene match: 6. The CDR3 loop spans 15 amino acids. Here the CDR3 DNA reads TGCGCCAGCAGCTTGAAGGGACAGAGAGACAATGAGCAGTTCTTC. The encoded protein is CASSLKGQRDNEQFF.

V gene TRBV5-1 combines with J gene TRBJ2-5; 9 nucleotides match TRBD1. Germline-derived CDR1 and CDR2 are SGHRS and YFSETQ. Trimming at V came to 4 bases and at J to 11 bases, leaving 15 bases not matched to a gene. This CDR3 has 15 amino acids. The CDR3 sequence is CASSPSTGGFHEQYF. CDR3 sequence (DNA): TGCGCCAGCAGCCCTTCGACAGGGGGGTTTCATGAGCAGTACTTC.

The CDR3 region is CASSRLNWLTQDTQYF. The CDR3 DNA reads TGTGCCAGCAGCCGTCTGAACTGGCTAACCCAGGATACGCAGTATTTT. This rearrangement joins TRBV14 to TRBJ2-3; no definite D call. Trimming stripped 4 bases from V and 6 bases from J, with 20 bases between. CDR1 and CDR2 (germline): SGHDN, FVKESK. The CDR3 totals 16 residues.

The table lists this clonotype with a few counts. The chain links TRBV5-1 to TRBJ2-1; TRBD1 aligns across 7 bases. The germline V gene has CDR1 SGHRS and CDR2 YFSETQ. The V segment lost 2 bases and the J segment 10 bases; nucleotides outside the gene matches: 12. The length of the CDR3 is 15 residues. The CDR3 spells CASSFGPGGNREQFF. DNA of the CDR3: TGCGCCAGCAGCTTTGGTCCAGGGGGTAATAGGGAGCAGTTCTTC.

The chain joins TRBV7-2 to TRBJ1-5, with no clear D. Trimming stripped 1 base from V and 6 bases from J, with 16 bases between. Germline V gene data show CDR1 as SGHTA and CDR2 as FQGNSA. The CDR3 runs 16 residues. CDR3 sequence: CASSLGLTGMGQPQHF. The CDR3 region has the DNA TGTGCCAGCAGCTTAGGGCTGACGGGGATGGGTCAGCCCCAGCATTTT.

About this clonotype: A read error may account for a junction end that differs from germline. The rearrangement joins TRBV20-1 to TRBJ1-1; D gene ambiguous. Per germline, CDR1 DFQATT and CDR2 SNEGSKA (reference sequence). The CDR3 consists of 14 residues. CDR3 DNA sequence: TGCAGTGCTAGATTAGGAGGATCGGCCACTGATGCTTTCTTT. This encodes CSARLGGSATDAFF.

Regarding this clonotype: One end of the junction is discordant with germline, which a read error may explain. V usage is TRBV5-1 and J usage is TRBJ2-1, with D tentatively TRBD2 (5 bases). CDR3 length: 14 amino acids. CDR1 and CDR2 from the germline V gene are SGHRS and YFSETQ. The CDR3 nucleotides are TGTGCCAGCAGTTTCGGGGACTCCTACAATGAGCAGTTCTTC. Translation gives CASSFGDSYNEQFF.

The table lists this clonotype with a few counts. The chain joins TRBV20-1 to TRBJ2-3, with D maybe TRBD2 (6 bases). V lost 0 bases and J lost 0, with 16 bases in between. The length of the CDR3 is 17 residues. Germline CDR1 and CDR2: DFQATT and SNEGSKA (reference sequence). CDR3 region: CSARDRSTSYSTDTQYF. The CDR3, as DNA: TGCAGTGCTAGAGATAGGTCCACTAGCTACAGCACAGATACGCAGTATTTT.

This clonotype was picked up a small number of times. This chain uses TRBV4-2 with TRBJ1-5, with D hard to call. This CDR3 spans 14 amino acids. Trimming removed 3 bases at V and 3 bases at J, with 9 bases between. Germline lookup yields CDR1 LGHNA and CDR2 YNFKEQ. The CDR3 DNA reads as TGTGCCAGCAGCCACGGGCTAGTCAATCAGCCCCAGCATTTT. This gives the protein CASSHGLVNQPQHF.

This clonotype was counted between two and nine times. The V gene is TRBV29-1, the J gene TRBJ2-1, with TRBD2 matching 11 bases. V lost 7 bases to trimming and J lost 6 bases; unmatched junction nucleotides: 5. The CDR3 has 13 residues. Germline assignment: CDR1 SQVTM and CDR2 ANQGSEA. DNA of the CDR3: TGCAGCGCCCGACTAGCGGGAAGCAATGAGCAGTTCTTC. It translates to CSARLAGSNEQFF.

The V gene is TRBV5-1, the J gene TRBJ2-5, with no clear D. CDR1 SGHRS and CDR2 YFSETQ come from the germline V gene. This CDR3 comprises 14 residues. V shed 3 bases and J shed 2 bases, with 11 bases lying between them. The CDR3 reads CASSSTEIQETQYF. CDR3 nucleotides: TGCGCCAGCAGCTCAACAGAGATACAAGAGACCCAGTACTTC.

This chain joins TRBV4-2 and TRBJ2-4, with 9 bases that match TRBD2. The germline gives CDR1 LGHNA, CDR2 YNFKEQ. V shed 1 base and J 1 base; nucleotides not matched to a gene: 8. This CDR3 region has 18 residues. The CDR3 DNA reads as TGTGCCAGCAGCCAAGCTCTTGGCGGGGGGGCGGCCAAAAACATTCAGTACTTC. Its protein is CASSQALGGGAAKNIQYF.

This chain uses TRBV18 with TRBJ1-6; D not certain. Germline values: CDR1 KGHSH, CDR2 LQKENI. V was shortened by 3 bases and J by 6 bases, with 6 bases between the two germline ends. The CDR3 has 13 amino acids. The CDR3, as DNA: TGTGCCAGCTCACCGTCTAGTAATTCACCCCTCCACTTT. Encoded protein: CASSPSSNSPLHF.

This clonotype was seen a single time. V gene TRBV3-1 combines with J gene TRBJ2-5; weak D call: TRBD1 (6 bases). The germline V gene encodes CDR1 LGHDT and CDR2 YNNKEL (reference sequence). CDR3 length: 15 amino acids. Deletions cut 4 bases from V and 2 bases from J, with 14 bases between. CDR3 sequence: CASSPNRVAQETQYF. As DNA, the CDR3 is TGTGCCAGCAGCCCAAACAGGGTAGCACAAGAGACCCAGTACTTC.

This chain uses TRBV27 with TRBJ2-4, with a possible D match to TRBD1 (5 bases). The V and J ends lost 4 bases and 1 base respectively, with 14 bases between them. The CDR3 contains 16 residues. The V gene's germline CDR1 is MNHEY and CDR2 SMNVEV (reference sequence). In nucleotides, the CDR3 is TGTGCCAGCAGTTCCAGGGTAGAGCTCGCCAAAAACATTCAGTACTTC. Translation gives CASSSRVELAKNIQYF.